A single sample is the source of the 26 T cell receptor beta chains below, sequenced in a study of cytomegalovirus exposure and HLA in healthy donors. PCR primers comprised 60 Vbeta and 13 Jbeta primers. The protocol was immunoSEQ multiplex PCR, while the TCRdb copy is restricted to in-frame clones and leaves out a portion. The sample includes about 150,000 clones, under 85% seen only once; the top ten take 5% to 6.5%. The source material was PBMCs. The receptors come from a woman under 30 in good health and CMV-seropositive.

A few counts support this clone. A junction boundary mismatches the germline segment, possibly from a read error. The rearrangement joins TRBV6-5 to TRBJ2-1; 8 bases agree with TRBD2. This CDR3 contains 14 residues. Germline CDR1 reads MNHEY; CDR2 reads SVGAGI. The CDR3 DNA is TGTGCCAGCAGTCCGGGGGGGTACCGGTATATTTCGATCTTC. Translation: CASSPGGYRYISIF.

In this sample, this clone turned up once. The chain carries TRBV9 and TRBJ1-5; tentatively, D is TRBD1 (6 bases). V lost 6 bases, J lost 3 bases, and 13 bases lay in between. CDR3 length equals 14 residues. Per germline, CDR1 SGDLS and CDR2 YYNGEE. CDR3 in amino acids: CASNSGVFNQPQHF. The CDR3, as DNA: TGTGCCAGCAACTCAGGGGTTTTCAATCAGCCCCAGCATTTT.

The V call is TRBV4-3, the J call TRBJ1-1; the D is unclear. The CDR3 loop spans 14 amino acids. V dropped 4 bases and J dropped 9 bases, with 18 bases sitting between them. The germline V gene encodes CDR1 LGHNA and CDR2 YSLEER. The CDR3 coding sequence is TGCGCCAGCAGCCTCGATGTGGGGAGCAAGAAAGCTTTCTTT. As protein: CASSLDVGSKKAFF.

The chain joins TRBV5-1 to TRBJ2-1; possible D gene TRBD2, 6 bases. V lost 4 bases to trimming and J lost 0 bases, with 11 bases between them. This CDR3 is built from 15 residues. The V gene's germline CDR1 is SGHRS and CDR2 YFSETQ. Written as DNA, the CDR3 is TGCGCCAGCAGCATCTTAGCGGACTCCTACAATGAGCAGTTCTTC. Translation: CASSILADSYNEQFF.

In the case of this clone: Other DNA variants within this sample encode the same CDR3. The chain joins TRBV7-2 to TRBJ1-2, with D possibly TRBD1 on 6 matching bases. V lost 0 bases to trimming and J lost 2 bases, with 7 bases between them. In germline, CDR1 is SGHTA, CDR2 FQGNSA. CDR3 length: 14 residues. The CDR3 protein is CASSLATGNYGYTF. The CDR3 bases are TGTGCCAGCAGCTTAGCTACAGGGAACTATGGCTACACCTTC.

The chain is built from TRBV7-6 and TRBJ2-6, with D tentatively TRBD2 (6 bases). CDR3 length equals 18 residues. With 6 bases removed from V and 0 bases from J, the gap between germline ends came to 18 bases. Germline assignment: CDR1 SGHVS and CDR2 FNYEAQ. The CDR3 loop reads CASSDLTGTFSGANVLTF. CDR3 in DNA: TGTGCCAGCAGTGACCTGACCGGGACTTTCTCTGGGGCCAACGTCCTGACTTTC.

This clone has a handful of counts. J is TRBJ2-5 and V is TRBV12-2; whether TRBD1, the table's D call, matches the DNA was not checked. TRBV12-2 is annotated as a pseudogene. The CDR3 consists of 16 residues. The CDR3 nucleotides are TGTGCAAGTCGCTTAGCGTCACAGGGGTCAGGGGAGACCCAGTACTTC. Translating it yields CASRLASQGSGETQYF.

A single count supports this clone. The rearrangement joins TRBV15 to TRBJ1-4; 11 nucleotides align to TRBD1. The CDR3 has 16 residues. The germline V gene has CDR1 LNHNV and CDR2 YYDKDF (reference sequence). The ends lost 4 bases at V and 8 bases at J; junction bases unmatched: 9. CDR3 bases: TGTGCCACCAGCAAGAGATTGGACAGGGGGCAAGAAAAACTGTTTTTT. Its translation is CATSKRLDRGQEKLFF.

This chain links TRBV27 with TRBJ1-1; 7 bases fit TRBD1. The germline V gene encodes CDR1 MNHEY and CDR2 SMNVEV (reference sequence). This CDR3 has 14 amino acids. Trimming removed 5 bases from V and 1 base from J; junction bases left unmatched: 4. DNA of the CDR3: TGTGCCAGCAGTAGGGACAGCTCGAACACTGAAGCTTTCTTT. It translates to CASSRDSSNTEAFF.

The rearrangement uses TRBV27 and TRBJ2-2, with D tentatively TRBD1 (6 bases). The CDR3 extends over 17 amino acids. Germline V CDR1 and CDR2: MNHEY, SMNVEV (reference sequence). Trimming took 2 bases from V and 1 from J, leaving 14 bases between them. CDR3 loop: CASSLGFGRGNTGELFF. The CDR3 coding sequence is TGTGCCAGCAGTTTAGGGTTCGGCAGGGGGAACACCGGGGAGCTGTTTTTT.

The sample holds one count of this clone. This chain joins TRBV29-1 and TRBJ2-2; 13 bases map to TRBD2. This CDR3 contains 15 residues. V trimming: 7 bases; J trimming: 7 bases; junction bases outside the gene matches: 9. Germline loops: CDR1 SQVTM, CDR2 ANQGSEA. DNA for the CDR3: TGCAGCGCCCTGGGACTAGCGGGGCGGAGCGGGGAGCTGTTTTTT. It translates to CSALGLAGRSGELFF.

This chain joins TRBV28 and TRBJ2-1; D is uncertain. CDR3 length: 12 residues. Germline assignment: CDR1 MDHEN and CDR2 SYDVKM. V was clipped by 5 bases and J by 6 bases, with 8 bases between them. The DNA for the CDR3 is TGTGCCAGCAGTGATCTAGGCAATGAGCAGTTCTTC. This translates into CASSDLGNEQFF.

The chain has TRBV28 and TRBJ1-2; TRBD1 might be the D (5 bases). CDR1 and CDR2 (germline): MDHEN, SYDVKM. With 5 bases removed from V and 0 bases from J, the gap between germline ends came to 19 bases. This CDR3 has 17 residues. The CDR3 DNA reads as TGTGCCAGCAGTCCCGCGGTTAGGCAGGGCCCTAACTATGGCTACACCTTC. Amino acids: CASSPAVRQGPNYGYTF.

V is TRBV30 and J is TRBJ2-5, with D perhaps TRBD1 (6 bases). Per the germline V gene, CDR1 is GTSNPN and CDR2 is SVGIG (reference sequence). The CDR3 runs to 13 residues. V shed 4 bases and J shed 3 bases, with 12 bases lying between them. The CDR3 loop is CAWNQNREETQYF. CDR3 in DNA: TGTGCCTGGAATCAAAACAGGGAAGAGACCCAGTACTTC. The variable domain in full, completed from reference TRBV30 and TRBJ2-5, reads SQTIHQWPATLVQPVGSPLSLECTVEGTSNPNLYWYRQAAGRGLQLLFYSVGIGQISSEVPQNLSASRPQDRQFILSSKKLLLSDSGFYLCAWNQNREETQYFGPGTRLLVL.

The chain combines TRBV5-1 with TRBJ1-1; TRBD1 might be the D (5 bases). Germline CDR1 is SGHRS and CDR2 is YFSETQ. The ends were cut back, 2 bases at V and 8 bases at J, with 13 bases in the middle. The CDR3 length is 13 residues. CDR3 sequence (DNA): TGCGCCAGCAGCTTATTAGGGGTCGGGGAAGCTTTCTTT. This codes for CASSLLGVGEAFF. Full variable domain (missing parts from reference TRBV5-1 and TRBJ1-1): KAGVTQTPRYLIKTRGQQVTLSCSPISGHRSVSWYQQTPGQGLQFLFEYFSETQRNKGNFPGRFSGRQFSNSRSEMNVSTLELGDSALYLCASSLLGVGEAFFGQGTRLTVV.

The V call is TRBV7-2, the J call TRBJ2-7; a weak D match, TRBD2 (5 bases). This CDR3 contains 15 residues. Trimming removed 5 bases from V and 3 bases from J, with 17 bases in between. Germline V gene data show CDR1 as SGHTA and CDR2 as FQGNSA. The CDR3 DNA sequence: TGTGCCAGCAGCCCGCGTTGGGAGCCCCTCTACGAGCAGTACTTC. It codes for CASSPRWEPLYEQYF. The full variable domain, in which reference TRBV7-2 and TRBJ2-7 provide the parts outside the CDR3, is GAGVSQSPSNKVTEKGKDVELRCDPISGHTALYWYRQSLGQGLEFLIYFQGNSAPDKSGLPSDRFSAERTGGSVSTLTIQRTQQEDSAVYLCASSPRWEPLYEQYFGPGTRLTVT.

The chain combines TRBV11-1 with TRBJ2-2; TRBD2 agrees at 8 bases. Germline lookup yields CDR1 SGHAT and CDR2 FQDESV (reference sequence). Germline trimming cut 5 bases from V and 0 bases from J; bases unmatched to any gene: 5. The CDR3 totals 16 residues. DNA for the CDR3: TGTGCCAGCAGCCAAACGGGGGGGGCGAACACCGGGGAGCTGTTTTTT. Protein: CASSQTGGANTGELFF.

This clone was seen a few times. The chain employs TRBV9 and TRBJ1-1; TRBD1 is a possible D gene (5 bases). Germline assignment: CDR1 SGDLS and CDR2 YYNGEE. This CDR3 comprises 15 residues. Trimming cost V 1 base and J 1 base, with 11 bases left between them. The CDR3 loop reads CASSVRGGGNTEAFF. As DNA, the CDR3 is TGTGCCAGCAGCGTACGTGGGGGAGGGAACACTGAAGCTTTCTTT.

This chain uses TRBV6-5 with TRBJ2-3; D perhaps matches TRBD2 (6 bases). The CDR3 spans 15 residues. The germline V and J ends were trimmed by 5 bases and 8 bases, with 20 bases remaining between them. In germline, CDR1 is MNHEY, CDR2 SVGAGI. CDR3 nucleotides: TGTGCCAGCAGTCCTGCGTGGAGGGCCCTAGGTACGCAGTATTTT. Its protein product is CASSPAWRALGTQYF.

The sample holds a few counts of this clone. The chain carries TRBV6-4 and TRBJ1-1, with TRBD1 as a possible D gene (5 bases). The CDR3 runs to 15 residues. Per germline, CDR1 MRHNA and CDR2 SNTAGT. The V end lost 0 bases, the J end lost 4 bases, and 12 bases lay between the germline ends. DNA of the CDR3: TGTGCCAGCAGTGACTCGGCAGGGCGTCCCACTGAAGCTTTCTTT. Encoded protein: CASSDSAGRPTEAFF.

This clone was recorded a few times. This rearrangement joins TRBV9 to TRBJ2-7, with D possibly being TRBD1 (5 bases). Per the germline V gene, CDR1 is SGDLS and CDR2 is YYNGEE. There are 13 residues in the CDR3. Deletions cut 0 bases from V and 4 bases from J, with 8 bases between. CDR3 sequence: CASSVEGLYEQYF. CDR3 DNA: TGTGCCAGCAGCGTAGAGGGGCTTTACGAGCAGTACTTC.

This clone was counted between two and nine times. The V call is TRBV18, the J call TRBJ1-5; perhaps TRBD1 as D (5 bases). With 2 bases removed from V and 3 bases from J, the gap between germline ends came to 11 bases. The germline gives CDR1 KGHSH, CDR2 LQKENI. This CDR3 contains 15 residues. CDR3 amino acids: CASSPNMDNNQPQHF. The CDR3 DNA reads TGTGCCAGCTCACCAAATATGGACAACAATCAGCCCCAGCATTTT.

The chain is built from TRBV5-6 and TRBJ1-2; no clear D gene. The V end lost 0 bases, the J end lost 0 bases, and 12 bases lay between the germline ends. CDR1 SGHDT and CDR2 YYEEEE come from the germline V gene. This CDR3 is built from 16 residues. The CDR3 is CASSLGEGLSNYGYTF. In DNA form, the CDR3 reads TGTGCCAGCAGCTTGGGGGAGGGCCTATCTAACTATGGCTACACCTTC. Full variable domain (outside the CDR3, taken from reference TRBV5-6 and TRBJ1-2): DAGVTQSPTHLIKTRGQQVTLRCSPKSGHDTVSWYQQALGQGPQFIFQYYEEEERQRGNFPDRFSGHQFPNYSSELNVNALLLGDSALYLCASSLGEGLSNYGYTFGSGTRLTVV.

The rearrangement links TRBV4-1 to TRBJ2-7; perhaps TRBD1 as D (5 bases). V lost 4 bases to trimming and J lost 3 bases, with 10 bases between them. This CDR3 has 13 residues. The germline CDR1 and CDR2 sequences are MGHRA and YSYEKL. Written as DNA, the CDR3 is TGCGCCAGCAGCCCCGGCGACAGCTACGAGCAGTACTTC. Translating gives CASSPGDSYEQYF.

The gene calls are TRBV30 and TRBJ2-7; a weak D match, TRBD2 (5 bases). Trimming stripped 0 bases from V and 3 bases from J, with 12 bases between. This CDR3 contains 14 residues. Per germline, CDR1 GTSNPN and CDR2 SVGIG (reference sequence). The CDR3 loop is CAWSVSRGSYEQYF. CDR3 nucleotides: TGTGCCTGGAGTGTATCCCGAGGGAGCTACGAGCAGTACTTC.

This clone showed up just a few times. The chain couples TRBV13 to TRBJ2-1; 8 nucleotides agree with TRBD1. The germline V gene has CDR1 PRHDT and CDR2 FYEKMQ (reference sequence). V gave up 5 bases and J gave up 8 bases; unmatched junction bases: 5. This CDR3 region has 13 residues. CDR3 protein: CASSLGQGHEQFF. Written as DNA, the CDR3 is TGTGCCAGCAGCCTCGGACAGGGTCATGAGCAGTTCTTC.